These T cell receptor beta chains were read from a single sample in a study of T-cell memory formation after mild COVID-19. TCRdb recomputed calls from the 5' RACE reads with MiXCR, one row per CDR3 protein. This sample has about 140,000 distinct CDR3 sequences, with around 14% found just once. Sample: PBMCs or a T cell subset sorted from them (not recorded which). The receptors stem from an adult woman who had mild COVID-19 (a few samples of this study predate the infection). Cell type and time point are not known. CDR3s include the opening cysteine and the closing phenylalanine or tryptophan. Fields, in order: D gene, J gene, V gene, clone size, CDR3 protein, CDR3 DNA. A D gene is named only where the DNA matches it firmly. Only part of the rows carry a size: once, few, many, or a class if the clone is expanded.

d_gene: TRBD2; j_gene: TRBJ2-1; v_gene: TRBV4-1; abundance: few; CDR3aa: CASSRPSSASGGEYNEQFF; CDR3nt: TGCGCCAGCAGCCGCCCTAGTTCCGCTAGCGGGGGGGAATACAATGAGCAGTTCTTC
d_gene: TRBD1; j_gene: TRBJ1-2; v_gene: TRBV7-9; abundance: few; CDR3aa: CASSPWTGGQYGYTF; CDR3nt: TGTGCCAGCAGCCCTTGGACAGGGGGCCAATATGGCTACACCTTC
d_gene: .; j_gene: TRBJ2-3; v_gene: TRBV20-1; abundance: .; CDR3aa: CSARDTDSVHTDTQYF; CDR3nt: TGCAGTGCTAGAGATACGGACTCCGTACACACAGATACGCAGTATTTT
d_gene: .; j_gene: TRBJ1-2; v_gene: TRBV12-3/TRBV12-4; abundance: .; CDR3aa: CASSLDGINYGYTF; CDR3nt: TGTGCCAGCAGTTTAGACGGGATTAACTATGGCTACACCTTC
d_gene: .; j_gene: TRBJ1-3; v_gene: TRBV7-6; abundance: medium-sized; CDR3aa: CASSLDPSSGNTIYF; CDR3nt: TGTGCCAGCAGCTTAGACCCGAGCTCTGGAAACACCATATATTTT
d_gene: TRBD2; j_gene: TRBJ2-5; v_gene: TRBV24-1; abundance: .; CDR3aa: CATSDVAGAQETQYF; CDR3nt: TGTGCCACCAGTGACGTAGCGGGAGCGCAAGAGACCCAGTACTTC
d_gene: .; j_gene: TRBJ2-5; v_gene: TRBV5-1; abundance: .; CDR3aa: CASSPAAVYQETQYF; CDR3nt: TGCGCCAGCAGCCCCGCCGCCGTGTACCAAGAGACCCAGTACTTC
d_gene: .; j_gene: TRBJ1-1; v_gene: TRBV11-2; abundance: few; CDR3aa: CASSLVRGENTEAFF; CDR3nt: TGTGCCAGCAGCTTAGTAAGGGGGGAGAACACTGAAGCTTTCTTT
d_gene: TRBD1; j_gene: TRBJ1-3; v_gene: TRBV7-9; abundance: few; CDR3aa: CASSTRPGGLPGNTIYF; CDR3nt: TGTGCCAGCAGCACTAGACCAGGGGGCCTCCCTGGAAACACCATATATTTT
d_gene: TRBD1; j_gene: TRBJ2-7; v_gene: TRBV30; abundance: few; CDR3aa: CAWSVGTGGPYEQYF; CDR3nt: TGTGCCTGGAGTGTTGGGACAGGGGGCCCCTACGAGCAGTACTTC
d_gene: TRBD2; j_gene: TRBJ2-5; v_gene: TRBV3-1; abundance: .; CDR3aa: CASSQGSGGAETQYF; CDR3nt: TGTGCCAGCAGCCAAGGAAGCGGGGGGGCGGAGACCCAGTACTTC
d_gene: .; j_gene: TRBJ1-1; v_gene: TRBV6-6; abundance: few; CDR3aa: CASSYLITEAFF; CDR3nt: TGTGCCAGCAGTTATCTCATCACTGAAGCTTTCTTT
d_gene: .; j_gene: TRBJ1-5; v_gene: TRBV5-1; abundance: .; CDR3aa: CASSPGPGYSNQPQHF; CDR3nt: TGCGCCAGCAGCCCTGGGCCGGGGTATAGCAATCAGCCCCAGCATTTT
d_gene: .; j_gene: TRBJ2-1; v_gene: TRBV7-3; abundance: many; CDR3aa: CASSLGQNNEQFF; CDR3nt: TGTGCCAGCAGCTTAGGACAGAACAATGAGCAGTTCTTC
d_gene: .; j_gene: TRBJ1-2; v_gene: TRBV5-6; abundance: .; CDR3aa: CASSSRGRHYGYTF; CDR3nt: TGTGCCAGCAGCTCCAGGGGAAGACACTATGGCTACACCTTC
d_gene: .; j_gene: TRBJ2-5; v_gene: TRBV4-1; abundance: .; CDR3aa: CASSLGTVFQETQYF; CDR3nt: TGCGCCAGCAGCCTGGGGACCGTTTTTCAAGAGACCCAGTACTTC
d_gene: TRBD2; j_gene: TRBJ2-1; v_gene: TRBV12-3/TRBV12-4; abundance: few; CDR3aa: CASTLRSPSGAYNEQFF; CDR3nt: TGTGCCAGCACCCTCCGTTCCCCTAGCGGGGCATACAATGAGCAGTTCTTC
d_gene: TRBD2; j_gene: TRBJ2-7; v_gene: TRBV4-2; abundance: .; CDR3aa: CASSPEGTSGSYEQYF; CDR3nt: TGTGCCAGCAGCCCGGAAGGGACTAGCGGTTCCTACGAGCAGTACTTC
d_gene: .; j_gene: TRBJ2-3; v_gene: TRBV19; abundance: .; CDR3aa: CASSPRGARTDTQYF; CDR3nt: TGTGCCAGTAGTCCGCGGGGAGCTCGCACAGATACGCAGTATTTT
d_gene: TRBD2; j_gene: TRBJ2-1; v_gene: TRBV4-2; abundance: .; CDR3aa: CASSRPGTSGKYNEQFF; CDR3nt: TGTGCCAGCAGCCGCCCAGGGACTAGCGGGAAATACAATGAGCAGTTCTTC
d_gene: .; j_gene: TRBJ1-1; v_gene: TRBV7-9; abundance: .; CDR3aa: CASISGSQTEAFF; CDR3nt: TGTGCCAGCATTTCCGGGTCGCAGACTGAAGCTTTCTTT
d_gene: .; j_gene: TRBJ2-7; v_gene: TRBV20-1; abundance: .; CDR3aa: CSAKSSEGEQYF; CDR3nt: TGCAGTGCAAAGTCCTCGGAAGGGGAGCAGTACTTC
d_gene: TRBD2; j_gene: TRBJ2-1; v_gene: TRBV6-4; abundance: .; CDR3aa: CASSDSGRESYNEQFF; CDR3nt: TGTGCCAGCAGTGACTCGGGGAGGGAGTCCTACAATGAGCAGTTCTTC
d_gene: .; j_gene: TRBJ1-2; v_gene: TRBV7-2; abundance: .; CDR3aa: CASSFSSYNYGYTF; CDR3nt: TGTGCCAGCAGCTTTTCCAGTTACAACTATGGCTACACCTTC
d_gene: .; j_gene: TRBJ2-5; v_gene: TRBV4-3; abundance: .; CDR3aa: CASSQDRTQETQYF; CDR3nt: TGCGCCAGCAGCCAAGATAGGACTCAAGAGACCCAGTACTTC
d_gene: .; j_gene: TRBJ2-1; v_gene: TRBV7-9; abundance: many; CDR3aa: CASSRKDNYNEQFF; CDR3nt: TGTGCCAGCAGCCGAAAGGACAACTACAATGAGCAGTTCTTC
d_gene: .; j_gene: TRBJ2-1; v_gene: TRBV2; abundance: .; CDR3aa: CASSEVGTRYNEQFF; CDR3nt: TGTGCCAGCAGTGAAGTCGGAACTAGATACAATGAGCAGTTCTTC
d_gene: TRBD1; j_gene: TRBJ2-7; v_gene: TRBV13; abundance: few; CDR3aa: CASSWGQGRYEQYF; CDR3nt: TGTGCCAGCAGCTGGGGACAGGGGCGATACGAGCAGTACTTC
d_gene: .; j_gene: TRBJ2-2; v_gene: TRBV4-3; abundance: many; CDR3aa: CASSLSGNTGELFF; CDR3nt: TGCGCCAGCAGCCTTAGCGGGAACACCGGGGAGCTGTTTTTT
d_gene: .; j_gene: TRBJ1-6; v_gene: TRBV7-8; abundance: .; CDR3aa: CASSLGGSYNSPLHF; CDR3nt: TGTGCCAGCAGCTTGGGGGGCTCCTATAATTCACCCCTCCACTTT
d_gene: .; j_gene: TRBJ2-7; v_gene: TRBV12-3/TRBV12-4; abundance: .; CDR3aa: CASSPGQPASYEQYF; CDR3nt: TGTGCCAGCAGTCCTGGACAGCCAGCCTCCTACGAGCAGTACTTC
d_gene: .; j_gene: TRBJ1-5; v_gene: TRBV15; abundance: .; CDR3aa: CATSLGSADNQPQHF; CDR3nt: TGTGCCACCAGCCTCGGATCGGCGGACAATCAGCCCCAGCATTTT
d_gene: .; j_gene: TRBJ2-3; v_gene: TRBV6-5; abundance: few; CDR3aa: CASGIRWTDTQYF; CDR3nt: TGTGCCAGCGGGATAAGGTGGACAGATACGCAGTATTTT
d_gene: TRBD1; j_gene: TRBJ2-5; v_gene: TRBV7-9; abundance: few; CDR3aa: CASSQRQGARETQYF; CDR3nt: TGTGCCAGCAGCCAAAGACAGGGGGCGCGAGAGACCCAGTACTTC
d_gene: .; j_gene: TRBJ2-7; v_gene: TRBV20-1; abundance: .; CDR3aa: CSARGFYEQYF; CDR3nt: TGCAGTGCTAGAGGGTTCTACGAGCAGTACTTC
d_gene: .; j_gene: TRBJ1-5; v_gene: TRBV15; abundance: .; CDR3aa: CATSRADGGDQPQHF; CDR3nt: TGTGCCACCAGCAGAGCGGACGGCGGGGATCAGCCCCAGCATTTT
d_gene: .; j_gene: TRBJ2-4; v_gene: TRBV13; abundance: .; CDR3aa: CASSSRQGAKNIQYF; CDR3nt: TGTGCCAGCAGTTCCCGGCAGGGGGCCAAAAACATTCAGTACTTC
d_gene: .; j_gene: TRBJ2-1; v_gene: TRBV5-1; abundance: few; CDR3aa: CASMTGGLQFF; CDR3nt: TGCGCCAGTATGACAGGAGGATTGCAGTTCTTC